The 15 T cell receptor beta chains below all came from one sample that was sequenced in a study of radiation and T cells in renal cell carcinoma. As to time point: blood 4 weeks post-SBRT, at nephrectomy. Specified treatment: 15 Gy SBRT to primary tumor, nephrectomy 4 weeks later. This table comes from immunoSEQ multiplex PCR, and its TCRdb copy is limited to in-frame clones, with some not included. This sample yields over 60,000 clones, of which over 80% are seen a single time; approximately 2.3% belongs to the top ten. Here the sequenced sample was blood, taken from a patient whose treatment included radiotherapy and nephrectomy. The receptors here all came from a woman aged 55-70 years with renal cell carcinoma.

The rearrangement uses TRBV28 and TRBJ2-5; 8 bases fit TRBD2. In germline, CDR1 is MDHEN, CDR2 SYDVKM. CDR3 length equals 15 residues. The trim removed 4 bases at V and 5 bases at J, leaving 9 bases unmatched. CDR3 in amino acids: CASSSPRGGLETQYF. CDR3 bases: TGTGCCAGCAGTTCCCCACGGGGGGGGCTGGAGACCCAGTACTTC.

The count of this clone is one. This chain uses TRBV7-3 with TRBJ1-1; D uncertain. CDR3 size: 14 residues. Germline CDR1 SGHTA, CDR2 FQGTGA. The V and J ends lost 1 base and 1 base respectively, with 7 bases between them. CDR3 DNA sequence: TGTGCCAGCAGCTTAATGGCAGGGAACACTGAAGCTTTCTTT. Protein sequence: CASSLMAGNTEAFF.

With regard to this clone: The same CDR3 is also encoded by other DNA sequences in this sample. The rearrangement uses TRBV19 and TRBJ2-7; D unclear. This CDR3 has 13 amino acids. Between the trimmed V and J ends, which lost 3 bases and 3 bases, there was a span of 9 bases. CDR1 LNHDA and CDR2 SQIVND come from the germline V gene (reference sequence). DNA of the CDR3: TGTGCCAGTAGTATCGGTCATAACTACGAGCAGTACTTC. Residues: CASSIGHNYEQYF.

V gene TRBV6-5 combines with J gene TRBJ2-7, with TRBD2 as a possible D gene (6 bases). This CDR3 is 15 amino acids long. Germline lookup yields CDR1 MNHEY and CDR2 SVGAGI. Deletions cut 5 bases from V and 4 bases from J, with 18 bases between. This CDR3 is CASSPDLPGTYEQYF. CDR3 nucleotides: TGTGCCAGCAGTCCGGACCTCCCTGGGACTTACGAGCAGTACTTC.

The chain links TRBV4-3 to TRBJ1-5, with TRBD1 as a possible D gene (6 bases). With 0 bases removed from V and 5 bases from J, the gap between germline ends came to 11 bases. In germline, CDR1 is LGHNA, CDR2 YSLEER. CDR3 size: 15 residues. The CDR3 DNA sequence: TGCGCCAGCAGCCAAGATTGGGCAGGGGATCAGCCCCAGCATTTT. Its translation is CASSQDWAGDQPQHF.

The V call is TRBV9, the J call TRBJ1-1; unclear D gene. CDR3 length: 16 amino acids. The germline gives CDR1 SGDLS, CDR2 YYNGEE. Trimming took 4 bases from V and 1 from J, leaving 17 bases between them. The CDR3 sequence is CASSPRPVAKNTEAFF. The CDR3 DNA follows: TGTGCCAGCAGCCCCCGCCCCGTGGCAAAGAACACTGAAGCTTTCTTT.

CDR3 sequence (DNA): TGTGCCAGCAGCTTTTTCCCCGGGACAGGGAATTCGGATGAGCAGTTCTTC. Its translation is CASSFFPGTGNSDEQFF. This chain joins TRBV7-9 and TRBJ2-1; 9 bases agree with TRBD1. The trim removed 3 bases at V and 8 bases at J, leaving 14 bases unmatched. Germline values: CDR1 SEHNR, CDR2 FQNEAQ (reference sequence). This CDR3 contains 17 residues.

This CDR3 is CASSWVGSTNEKLFF. Here the CDR3 DNA reads TGTGCCAGCAGTTGGGTAGGCTCAACTAATGAAAAACTGTTTTTT. V gene TRBV2 combines with J gene TRBJ1-4; unclear D gene. Germline V gives CDR1 SNHLY, CDR2 FYNNEI. The CDR3 is made up of 15 amino acids. Trimming took off 5 bases at V and 0 bases at J, with 10 bases between the two ends.

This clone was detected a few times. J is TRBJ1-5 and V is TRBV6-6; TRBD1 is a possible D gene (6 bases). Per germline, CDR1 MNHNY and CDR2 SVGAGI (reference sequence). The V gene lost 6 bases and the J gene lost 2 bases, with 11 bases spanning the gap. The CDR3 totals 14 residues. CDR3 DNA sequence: TGTGCCAGCAGCGCAGGGGCGGGCAATCAGCCCCAGCATTTT. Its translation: CASSAGAGNQPQHF.

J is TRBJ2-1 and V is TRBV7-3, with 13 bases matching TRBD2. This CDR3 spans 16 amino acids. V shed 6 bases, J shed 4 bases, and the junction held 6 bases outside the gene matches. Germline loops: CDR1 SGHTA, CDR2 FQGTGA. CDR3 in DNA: TGTGCCAGCAGTTCCGCGGGACTAGCGGGATACAATGAGCAGTTCTTC. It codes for CASSSAGLAGYNEQFF.

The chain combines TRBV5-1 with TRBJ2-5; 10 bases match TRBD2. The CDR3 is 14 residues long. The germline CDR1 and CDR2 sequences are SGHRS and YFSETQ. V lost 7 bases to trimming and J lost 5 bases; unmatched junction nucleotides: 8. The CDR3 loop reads CASDTGTSVETQYF. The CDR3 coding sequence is TGCGCCAGCGATACCGGGACTAGCGTCGAGACCCAGTACTTC. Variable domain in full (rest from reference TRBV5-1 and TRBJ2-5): KAGVTQTPRYLIKTRGQQVTLSCSPISGHRSVSWYQQTPGQGLQFLFEYFSETQRNKGNFPGRFSGRQFSNSRSEMNVSTLELGDSALYLCASDTGTSVETQYFGPGTRLLVL.

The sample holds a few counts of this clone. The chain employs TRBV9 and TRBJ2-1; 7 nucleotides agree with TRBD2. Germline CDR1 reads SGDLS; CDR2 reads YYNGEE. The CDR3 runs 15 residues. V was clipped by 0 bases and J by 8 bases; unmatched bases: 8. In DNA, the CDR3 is TGTGCCAGCAGCGTAGGCAGCGGGGTTTGGTATGAGCAGTTCTTC. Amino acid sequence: CASSVGSGVWYEQFF.

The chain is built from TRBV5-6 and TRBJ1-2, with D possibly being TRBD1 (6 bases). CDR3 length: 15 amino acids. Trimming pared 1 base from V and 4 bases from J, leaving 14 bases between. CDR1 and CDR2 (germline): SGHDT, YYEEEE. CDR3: CASSLPRQGTYGYTF. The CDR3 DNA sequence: TGTGCCAGCAGCTTGCCGCGGCAGGGGACCTATGGCTACACCTTC. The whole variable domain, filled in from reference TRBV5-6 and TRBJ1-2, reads DAGVTQSPTHLIKTRGQQVTLRCSPKSGHDTVSWYQQALGQGPQFIFQYYEEEERQRGNFPDRFSGHQFPNYSSELNVNALLLGDSALYLCASSLPRQGTYGYTFGSGTRLTVV.

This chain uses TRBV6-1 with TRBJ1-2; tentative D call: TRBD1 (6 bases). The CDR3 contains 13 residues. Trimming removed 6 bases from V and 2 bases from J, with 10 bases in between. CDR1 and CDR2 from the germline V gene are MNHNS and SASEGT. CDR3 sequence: CASSPDRNYGYTF. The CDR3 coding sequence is TGTGCCAGCAGCCCCGACAGGAACTATGGCTACACCTTC.

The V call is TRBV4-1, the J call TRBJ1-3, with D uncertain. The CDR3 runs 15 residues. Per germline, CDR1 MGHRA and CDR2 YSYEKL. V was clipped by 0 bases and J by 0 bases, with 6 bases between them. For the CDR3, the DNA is TGCGCCAGCAGCCAAGACAAAAGCTCTGGAAACACCATATATTTT. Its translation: CASSQDKSSGNTIYF.